The present TCR beta chain was sequenced within a study of post-analysis software for immune sequencing data. The V end was cut by 7 bases, the J end by 4 bases, with 19 bases between. This CDR3 has 15 residues. The germline V gene has CDR1 MNHNS and CDR2 SASEGT. Included in the TCR beta cDNA libraries were unique molecular identifiers. One entry per CDR3 protein, called by TCRdb with MiXCR from the PCR reads. The table records around 770,000 distinct CDR3 sequences, 46% of them present only once. Study results and caveats: Compared with controls, patients had more of about 5 TRBV segments, including TRBV5-6, TRBV5-1 and TRBV20-1.

There are a few counts of this clonotype. The antigen is not known. Sequenced sample: blood. The rearrangement joins TRBV6-1 to TRBJ1-2, with D tentatively TRBD1 (6 bases). The clonotype comes from a girl aged 10 to 17 with multiple sclerosis. CDR3 sequence (DNA): TGTGCCAGCAAAACCTCAGTGGGCAGGGGCTATGGCTACACCTTC. Its protein product is CASKTSVGRGYGYTF.